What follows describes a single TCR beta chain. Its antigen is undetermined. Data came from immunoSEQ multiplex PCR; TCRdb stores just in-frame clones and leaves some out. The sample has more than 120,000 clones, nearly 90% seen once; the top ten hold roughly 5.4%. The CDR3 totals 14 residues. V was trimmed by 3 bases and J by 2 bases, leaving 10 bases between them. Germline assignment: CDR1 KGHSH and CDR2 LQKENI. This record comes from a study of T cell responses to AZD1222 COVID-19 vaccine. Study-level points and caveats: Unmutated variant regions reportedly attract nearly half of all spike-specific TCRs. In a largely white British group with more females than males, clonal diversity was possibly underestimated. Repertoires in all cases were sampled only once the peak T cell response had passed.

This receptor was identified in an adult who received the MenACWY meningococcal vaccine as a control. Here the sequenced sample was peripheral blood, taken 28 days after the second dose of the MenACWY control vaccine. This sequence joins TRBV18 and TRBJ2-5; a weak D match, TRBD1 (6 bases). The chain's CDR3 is CASSPGQLQETQYF. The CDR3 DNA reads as TGTGCCAGCTCACCCGGACAGTTACAAGAGACCCAGTACTTC.